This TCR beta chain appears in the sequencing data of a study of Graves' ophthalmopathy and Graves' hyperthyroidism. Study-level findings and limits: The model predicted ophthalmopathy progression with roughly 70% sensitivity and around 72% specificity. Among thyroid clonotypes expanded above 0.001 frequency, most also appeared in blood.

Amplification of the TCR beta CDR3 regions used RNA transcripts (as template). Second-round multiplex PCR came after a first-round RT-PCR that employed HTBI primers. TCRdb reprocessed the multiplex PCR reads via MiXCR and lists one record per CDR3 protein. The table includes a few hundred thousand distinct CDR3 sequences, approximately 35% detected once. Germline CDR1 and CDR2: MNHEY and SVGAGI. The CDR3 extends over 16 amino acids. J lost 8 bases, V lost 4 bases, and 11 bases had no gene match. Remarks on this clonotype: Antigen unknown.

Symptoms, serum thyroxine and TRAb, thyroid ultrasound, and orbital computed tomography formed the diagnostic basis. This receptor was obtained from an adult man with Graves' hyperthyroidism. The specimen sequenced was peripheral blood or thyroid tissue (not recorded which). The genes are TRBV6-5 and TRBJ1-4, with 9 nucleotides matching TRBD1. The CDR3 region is CASSLATGGISEKLFF. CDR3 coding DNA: TGTGCCAGCAGTTTAGCCACAGGGGGCATCTCGGAAAAACTGTTTTTT.